Sequencing of this T cell receptor (beta chain) was carried out in a study of T cell repertoires in cytomegalovirus infection. TCRdb used MiXCR to reprocess the reads, holding one entry per CDR3 protein. This table holds about 300,000 distinct CDR3 sequences, around 9.6% found once. Trimming cost V 5 bases and J 11 bases, with 9 bases left between them. The germline gives CDR1 SGHTA, CDR2 FQGNSA. This CDR3 has 10 amino acids. This clonotype appeared many times. The sequenced sample consisted of PBMCs. This TCR came from a human donor in good health (CMV status not recorded). Some clones in this sample may be carry-over from other donors' samples. The chain joins TRBV7-2 to TRBJ1-1, with unresolved D. This chain's CDR3 is CASSMMGAFF. CDR3 in DNA: TGTGCCAGCAGCATGATGGGGGCTTTCTTT.